Each of the 6 T cell receptor beta chains below was sequenced from the same sample in a study of blood T cell repertoires in COVID-19. Data came from immunoSEQ multiplex PCR; TCRdb stores just in-frame clones and leaves some out. The sample has under 350,000 clones; roughly 86% are singletons. The sample consisted of PBMCs or T cells enriched from blood (not recorded which). These receptors all stem from a woman between 55 and 75 years old who had recovered from COVID-19.

This clone occurred a few times. The chain combines TRBV12-3 or TRBV12-4 with TRBJ1-1; TRBD1 might be the D (6 bases). V was cut by 6 bases and J by 0 bases, with 8 bases left in between. This CDR3 contains 13 residues. CDR3 nucleotides: TGTGCCAGCAGGGGACATATGAACACTGAAGCTTTCTTT. Protein product: CASRGHMNTEAFF.

The chain has TRBV28 and TRBJ1-1, with TRBD1 matching 8 bases. The germline V gene has CDR1 MDHEN and CDR2 SYDVKM. The CDR3 has 14 amino acids. Trimming removed 3 bases from V and 5 bases from J; junction bases left unmatched: 5. CDR3 amino acids: CASSFGQGVTEAFF. CDR3 in DNA: TGTGCCAGCAGTTTTGGACAGGGTGTTACTGAAGCTTTCTTT.

J is TRBJ1-3 and V is TRBV6-1; no clear D gene. The V end lost 2 bases, the J end lost 8 bases, and 10 bases lay between the germline ends. CDR1 MNHNS and CDR2 SASEGT come from the germline V gene. CDR3 length: 13 residues. CDR3 region: CASSEKGRHTIYF. DNA of the CDR3: TGTGCCAGCAGTGAAAAAGGGAGACACACCATATATTTT.

The gene calls are TRBV20-1 and TRBJ2-1; D might be TRBD2 (6 bases). There are 11 residues in the CDR3. V was trimmed by 2 bases and J by 8 bases, leaving 7 bases between them. Germline CDR1 is DFQATT and CDR2 is SNEGSKA (reference sequence). The CDR3: CSARWGDEQFF. The CDR3 DNA follows: TGCAGTGCTAGATGGGGGGATGAGCAGTTCTTC.

The chain couples TRBV6-2 or TRBV6-3 to TRBJ2-2; possible D gene TRBD1, 8 bases. Germline CDR1 and CDR2: MNHEY and SVGEGT. V gave up 6 bases and J gave up 3 bases, with 17 bases separating them. The CDR3 covers 16 residues. CDR3 residues: CASSPGQGGYTGELFF. For the CDR3, the DNA is TGTGCCAGCAGCCCTGGACAGGGAGGGTACACCGGGGAGCTGTTTTTT.

As regards this clone: Its ends do not fully match the called genes, so a read error is possible. The chain is built from TRBV10-3 and TRBJ2-1; 9 bases fit TRBD2. The V gene's germline CDR1 is ENHRY and CDR2 SYGVKD. This CDR3 comprises 15 residues. The CDR3 coding sequence is TGTGCCATCAGTGATGTAGCGGGAGTTTTTAGGATTGGGATCTTC. Its translation: CAISDVAGVFRIGIF.